The present entry profiles one T cell receptor (beta chain) with its context. Antigen unknown. Repertoires were generated with immunoSEQ multiplex PCR, while TCRdb's copy carries only in-frame clones and drops some. Among over 75,000 clones listed, roughly 89% were seen once. CDR1 MDHEN and CDR2 SYDVKM come from the germline V gene. This CDR3 spans 11 amino acids. Trimming took 8 bases from V and 8 from J, leaving 12 bases between them. The sample belongs to a study of T cell responses to AZD1222 COVID-19 vaccine. Overall study findings and caveats: Donors were chiefly white British, with a greater number of females, and clonal diversity was perhaps underestimated.

V is TRBV28 and J is TRBJ1-2; a possible D gene is TRBD1 (6 bases). The sequenced sample was peripheral blood, obtained 28 days after the second AZD1222 dose. This TCR was sampled from an adult who received the AZD1222 COVID-19 vaccine. CDR3 in amino acids: CASQGFSGYTF. Here the CDR3 DNA reads TGTGCCAGCCAGGGGTTCAGCGGCTACACCTTC.